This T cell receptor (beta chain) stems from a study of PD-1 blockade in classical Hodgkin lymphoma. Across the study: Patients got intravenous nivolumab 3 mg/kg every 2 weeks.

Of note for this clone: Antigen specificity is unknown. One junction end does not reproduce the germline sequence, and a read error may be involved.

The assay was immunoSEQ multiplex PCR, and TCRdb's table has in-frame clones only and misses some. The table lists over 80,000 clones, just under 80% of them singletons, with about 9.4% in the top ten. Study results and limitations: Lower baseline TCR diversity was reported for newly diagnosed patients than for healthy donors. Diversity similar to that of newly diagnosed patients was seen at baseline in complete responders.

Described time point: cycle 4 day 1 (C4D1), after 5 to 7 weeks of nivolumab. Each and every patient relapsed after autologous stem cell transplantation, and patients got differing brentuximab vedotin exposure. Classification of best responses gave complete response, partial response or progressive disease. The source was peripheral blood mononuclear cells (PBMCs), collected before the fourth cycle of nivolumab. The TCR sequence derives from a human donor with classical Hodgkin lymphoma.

The CDR3 protein is CASSSGTSGRPKRCF. The CDR3 DNA is TGTGCCAGCAGTTCAGGGACTAGCGGGAGGCCAAAACGGTGCTTC. This rearrangement joins TRBV28 to TRBJ2-7, with 15 bases fitting TRBD2. CDR1 is MDHEN and CDR2 is SYDVKM in the germline V gene. CDR3 size: 15 residues. The variable domain in full, completed from reference TRBV28 and TRBJ2-7, reads DVKVTQSSRYLVKRTGEKVFLECVQDMDHENMFWYRQDPGLGLRLIYFSYDVKMKEKGDIPEGYSVSREKKERFSLILESASTNQTSMYLCASSSGTSGRPKRCFGPGTRLTVT.